The 7 T cell receptor beta chains listed next were all sequenced from one sample in a study of metastatic and nonmetastatic thyroid tumors. TCRdb re-clonotyped the PCR reads via MiXCR. Of about 59,000 clones listed, almost 30% are singletons. Thyroid surgery had not been preceded by any treatment in any patient. The material sequenced was blood. These receptors were collected from a female donor with papillary thyroid cancer or a benign thyroid nodule (not recorded which). Some clones in this sample may be carry-over from other donors' samples.

The chain joins TRBV7-2 to TRBJ2-3; TRBD2 is a possible D gene (7 bases). The V gene's germline CDR1 is SGHTA and CDR2 FQGNSA. Trimming removed 7 bases at V and 5 bases at J, with 13 bases between. CDR3 length: 13 amino acids. The CDR3 loop reads CASTQGRGDTQYF. The CDR3 nucleotides read TGTGCCAGCACCCAGGGGAGGGGAGATACGCAGTATTTT.

A few counts support this clone. The chain recombines TRBV27 with TRBJ1-4, with 9 bases fitting TRBD1. J gave up 7 bases and V 8 bases, and 8 bases lay outside the gene matches. The germline V gene has CDR1 MNHEY and CDR2 SMNVEV (reference sequence). CDR3 length: 14 amino acids. The CDR3 reads CASGIDRGVEKLFF. The DNA for the CDR3 is TGTGCCAGCGGTATCGACAGGGGGGTTGAAAAACTGTTTTTT.

This clone has only a few counts. This chain uses TRBV10-1 with TRBJ2-7; 7 bases agree with TRBD1. The CDR3 contains 15 residues. Looked up from germline, CDR1 is WNHNN and CDR2 is SYGVQD (reference sequence). V dropped 3 bases and J dropped 1; count of bases not matched to a gene: 6. CDR3 sequence (DNA): TGCGCCAGCAGTGATAGGCGACAGGGATCCTACGAGCAGTACTTC. Protein: CASSDRRQGSYEQYF.

The chain links TRBV19 to TRBJ1-2; 7 bases agree with TRBD1. Germline V lookup: CDR1 LNHDA, CDR2 SQIVND (reference sequence). V lost 3 bases, J lost 4 bases, and 11 bases stayed unmatched. The CDR3 contains 16 residues. DNA of the CDR3: TGTGCCAGTAGTATCTGGGACAGACCTCAAACCTATGGCTACACCTTC. Translation gives CASSIWDRPQTYGYTF.

V is TRBV18 and J is TRBJ2-1; no reliable D call. Germline values: CDR1 KGHSH, CDR2 LQKENI. The CDR3 covers 15 residues. Trimming shortened V by 3 bases and J by 4 bases, and 13 bases separated the two germline ends. In DNA form, the CDR3 reads TGTGCCAGCTCACCGGGTGAGAGTACATACAATGAGCAGTTCTTC. This sequence encodes CASSPGESTYNEQFF. Complete variable domain (other parts from reference TRBV18 and TRBJ2-1): NAGVMQNPRHLVRRRGQEARLRCSPMKGHSHVYWYRQLPEEGLKFMVYLQKENIIDESGMPKERFSAEFPKEGPSILRIQQVVRGDSAAYFCASSPGESTYNEQFFGPGTRLTVL.

Sample share makes this clone medium-sized. The chain is built from TRBV5-1 and TRBJ2-7; 7 nucleotides line up with TRBD1. Germline assignment: CDR1 SGHRS and CDR2 YFSETQ. There are 16 residues in the CDR3. The junction had 16 bases not matched to a gene; V was cut back by 7 bases and J by 3 bases. The CDR3 loop is CASSHPPRQGHYEQYF. Written as DNA, the CDR3 is TGCGCCAGCTCCCATCCTCCACGACAGGGACACTACGAGCAGTACTTC.

This clone came up many times. This chain uses TRBV20-1 with TRBJ1-2; TRBD1 aligns across 7 bases. The trim removed 7 bases at V and 4 bases at J, leaving 9 bases unmatched. Germline loops: CDR1 DFQATT, CDR2 SNEGSKA (reference sequence). The CDR3 sequence is 13 residues long. The CDR3 DNA reads TGCAGTGGGGATTACAGGGGAGTCTATGGCTACACCTTC. Amino acids: CSGDYRGVYGYTF.